Given below is one T cell receptor beta chain in context. This CDR3 has 15 residues. The V end was cut by 2 bases, the J end by 0 bases, with 8 bases between. Germline V lookup: CDR1 MNHEY, CDR2 SMNVEV (reference sequence). The data were taken from a study of control samples from healthy donors and cancer patients. Assay used: immunoSEQ multiplex PCR; TCRdb lists only in-frame clones, some missing. This sample has 350,000 to 450,000 clones, with approximately 90% found just once. The chain joins TRBV27 to TRBJ1-5; D is unresolved. Sequenced sample: PBMCs. The source is a man aged 35 to 55 with head and neck cancer. CDR3 in amino acids: CASSLRPNSNQPQHF. DNA of the CDR3: TGTGCCAGCAGTTTACGCCCGAATAGCAATCAGCCCCAGCATTTT.